Listed here are 9 T cell receptor beta chains from one sample, sequenced in a study of cytomegalovirus exposure and HLA in healthy donors. 60 Vbeta and 13 Jbeta primers were used in PCR. Clones were sequenced by immunoSEQ multiplex PCR, and TCRdb holds only the in-frame ones, with some missing. In the table there are fewer than 250,000 clones, around 80% of which are singletons. The sample taken for sequencing was PBMCs. The receptors were gathered from a boy aged 2-15 years in good health and CMV-seronegative.

J is TRBJ1-2 and V is TRBV6-4, with 7 positions matching TRBD1. After removal of 3 bases from V and 7 bases from J, the junction contained 5 bases not matched to a gene. The germline V gene has CDR1 MRHNA and CDR2 SNTAGT. The CDR3 is 13 amino acids. The CDR3 sequence is CASSETGLCGYTF. The CDR3 DNA reads TGTGCCAGCAGTGAGACAGGGTTGTGTGGCTACACCTTC.

The chain is built from TRBV5-1 and TRBJ2-2; 9 nucleotides match TRBD2. Germline V gene sequence: CDR1 SGHRS, CDR2 YFSETQ. The CDR3 covers 21 residues. V lost 0 bases, J lost 3 bases, and 18 bases stayed unmatched. CDR3 in DNA: TGCGCCAGCAGCTTGGCCTCTCTTCTCGGTAGCGGGAGAGGTGACACCGGGGAGCTGTTTTTT. This codes for CASSLASLLGSGRGDTGELFF.

The chain is built from TRBV28 and TRBJ1-2; D might be TRBD1 (5 bases). V lost 3 bases and J lost 0, with 11 bases in between. Per the germline V gene, CDR1 is MDHEN and CDR2 is SYDVKM. This CDR3 has 15 amino acids. CDR3: CASSLGQRPNYGYTF. For the CDR3, the DNA is TGTGCCAGCAGTTTGGGGCAAAGGCCTAACTATGGCTACACCTTC.

This chain uses TRBV7-3 with TRBJ1-2, with a possible D match to TRBD1 (5 bases). The CDR3 extends over 13 amino acids. Germline CDR1 SGHTA, CDR2 FQGTGA. Trimming shortened V by 4 bases and J by 6 bases, and 12 bases separated the two germline ends. In nucleotides, the CDR3 is TGTGCCAGCAGCTCCGGGTGGGGGGATGGCTACACCTTC. Its protein is CASSSGWGDGYTF.

CDR3 nucleotide sequence: TGTGCCTGGAGTCGCCCGGGACAGGGTATGTACGAGCAGTACTTC. Translated: CAWSRPGQGMYEQYF. The chain links TRBV30 to TRBJ2-5, with TRBD1 matching over 9 bases. The last part of the DNA fits TRBJ2-7 better; the J call may be wrong. Germline CDR1 is GTSNPN and CDR2 is SVGIG (reference sequence). This CDR3 has 15 residues.

With respect to this clone: The CDR3 ends on some other residue instead of the conserved phenylalanine or tryptophan, so this is likely a read error. The DNA is omitted, as the CDR3 cannot be located on it reliably, and the CDR3 follows TCRdb's listing. The CDR3 is CASSLPLGNRGVETG. This chain links TRBV6-6 with TRBJ1-2; the table's D call TRBD1 went unverified against the DNA. The CDR3 region is 15 residues in length, termini included. Germline V gene data show CDR1 as MNHNY and CDR2 as SVGAGI (reference sequence).

This chain links TRBV29-1 with TRBJ2-2; TRBD1 matches 7 bases. This CDR3 spans 14 amino acids. V lost 5 bases, J lost 2 bases, and 5 bases stayed unmatched. CDR1 and CDR2 from the germline V gene are SQVTM and ANQGSEA. The CDR3 is CSVPRGLNTGELFF. The CDR3 DNA reads as TGCAGCGTTCCGAGGGGGCTTAACACCGGGGAGCTGTTTTTT.

Only a few counts were recorded for this clone. This chain links TRBV6-5 with TRBJ2-7; 8 bases align to TRBD2. The CDR3 has 13 residues. V was clipped by 6 bases and J by 4 bases; unmatched bases: 5. The V gene's germline CDR1 is MNHEY and CDR2 SVGAGI. The CDR3 loop is CASRAGGGYEQYF. The CDR3 coding sequence is TGTGCCAGCAGGGCAGGCGGGGGGTACGAGCAGTACTTC.

The chain is built from TRBV7-6 and TRBJ1-6; TRBD1 is a possible D gene (5 bases). The CDR3 runs 15 residues. CDR1 and CDR2 (germline): SGHVS, FNYEAQ. Trimming removed 4 bases from V and 7 bases from J, with 14 bases in between. The CDR3, as DNA: TGTGCCAGCAGCTCCGCTGACAGCGCCAATTCACCCCTCCACTTT. Translating gives CASSSADSANSPLHF. The variable domain in full, completed from reference TRBV7-6 and TRBJ1-6, reads GAGVSQSPRYKVTKRGQDVALRCDPISGHVSLYWYRQALGQGPEFLTYFNYEAQQDKSGLPNDRFSAERPEGSISTLTIQRTEQRDSAMYRCASSSADSANSPLHFGNGTRLTVT.